One sample yielded the 21 T cell receptor beta chains listed below, sequenced in a study of cytomegalovirus exposure and HLA in healthy donors (dated by TCRdb to 2017 to 2019). The method behind the library was the immunoSEQ multiplex PCR assay. The multiplex PCR relied on a mix of 60 forward primers for TCR Vbeta segments and 13 reverse primers for TCR Jbeta segments. Entries here come from immuneACCESS through TCRdb and include only in-frame sequences with V and J called. Some clones fail to appear in such tables; in the studies checked, an unresolved V gene covers under half of the shortfall, and the cause of the remainder is unknown. The sample table lists approximately 160,000 clones, roughly 73% of them with a count of one. The ten largest account for 4% to 5.5% of the sample. Sequencing was done on a sample of PBMCs. These receptors were collected from a male donor in good health and CMV-seronegative.

This chain links TRBV5-1 with TRBJ1-4, with a weak D call TRBD1 (5 bases). The CDR3 loop spans 16 amino acids. The germline V and J ends were trimmed by 0 bases and 3 bases, with 12 bases remaining between them. Looked up from germline, CDR1 is SGHRS and CDR2 is YFSETQ. CDR3 nucleotide sequence: TGCGCCAGCAGCTTGGCAGGGTTGGCGGCTAATGAAAAACTGTTTTTT. Amino acid sequence: CASSLAGLAANEKLFF.

The rearrangement joins TRBV5-1 to TRBJ2-7, with 7 bases aligning to TRBD1. The CDR3 loop spans 15 amino acids. J was trimmed by 5 bases and V by 4 bases; bases with no gene match: 12. CDR1 SGHRS and CDR2 YFSETQ come from the germline V gene. CDR3 sequence reads: CASSPPTGRGDEQYF. The CDR3, as DNA: TGCGCCAGCAGCCCGCCGACAGGGCGAGGGGACGAGCAGTACTTC.

This clone was detected only once. The genes are TRBV27 and TRBJ2-7; the D gene is possibly TRBD2 (5 bases). Trimming removed 5 bases at V and 3 bases at J, with 14 bases between. The V gene's germline CDR1 is MNHEY and CDR2 SMNVEV (reference sequence). This CDR3 region has 14 residues. CDR3 nucleotides: TGTGCCAGCAGTCGAGAGCGGCATAGCTACGAGCAGTACTTC. It yields the protein CASSRERHSYEQYF.

The chain uses TRBV7-2 and TRBJ2-4; TRBD2 agrees at 10 bases. The V gene's germline CDR1 is SGHTA and CDR2 FQGNSA. CDR3 length equals 16 residues. V gave up 1 base and J gave up 6 bases; unmatched junction bases: 6. CDR3 residues: CASSLGSGRAGNIQYF. The CDR3 DNA follows: TGTGCCAGCAGCTTAGGGAGCGGGAGGGCCGGAAACATTCAGTACTTC. Full variable domain (rest looked up from reference TRBV7-2 and TRBJ2-4): GAGVSQSPSNKVTEKGKDVELRCDPISGHTALYWYRQSLGQGLEFLIYFQGNSAPDKSGLPSDRFSAERTGGSVSTLTIQRTQQEDSAVYLCASSLGSGRAGNIQYFGAGTRLSVL.

The V gene is TRBV30, the J gene TRBJ2-5; D is possibly TRBD1 (6 bases). Looked up from germline, CDR1 is GTSNPN and CDR2 is SVGIG (reference sequence). V lost 5 bases to trimming and J lost 1 base, with 11 bases between them. The CDR3 length is 13 residues. In nucleotides, the CDR3 is TGTGCCTGGGGACGGACAGTCCAAGAGACCCAGTACTTC. Translating it yields CAWGRTVQETQYF.

The CDR3 DNA reads TGTGCCAGCAGCCCGATGCCCGAGAACCTTTACAATGAGCAGTTCTTC. This codes for CASSPMPENLYNEQFF. The chain combines TRBV11-1 with TRBJ2-1; D gene ambiguous. The CDR3 spans 16 residues. Germline CDR1 SGHAT, CDR2 FQDESV (reference sequence). V was trimmed by 5 bases and J by 4 bases, leaving 18 bases between them. The whole variable domain, remainder taken from reference TRBV11-1 and TRBJ2-1, is EAEVAQSPRYKITEKSQAVAFWCDPISGHATLYWYRQILGQGPELLVQFQDESVVDDSQLPKDRFSAERLKGVDSTLKIQPAELGDSAMYLCASSPMPENLYNEQFFGPGTRLTVL.

This chain connects TRBV5-4 to TRBJ1-2, with D hard to call. Looked up from germline, CDR1 is SGHNT and CDR2 is YYREEE (reference sequence). V shed 3 bases and J shed 1 base, with 7 bases lying between them. The CDR3 is 13 residues long. This CDR3 is CASSWEDNYGYTF. The DNA for the CDR3 is TGTGCCAGCAGCTGGGAGGATAACTATGGCTACACCTTC.

This clone appeared a few times. The V gene is TRBV7-9, the J gene TRBJ2-7; 9 bases fit TRBD2. The trim removed 5 bases at V and 3 bases at J, leaving 11 bases unmatched. Germline loops: CDR1 SEHNR, CDR2 FQNEAQ (reference sequence). The CDR3 loop spans 16 amino acids. CDR3 region: CASSTRSGTSIYEQYF. DNA of the CDR3: TGTGCCAGCAGCACGAGGTCCGGGACTAGCATCTACGAGCAGTACTTC.

The V gene is TRBV6-1, the J gene TRBJ2-7; 9 bases map to TRBD2. J was trimmed by 3 bases and V by 6 bases; bases with no gene match: 9. The CDR3 is made up of 15 amino acids. CDR1 and CDR2 (germline): MNHNS, SASEGT. Here the CDR3 reads CASRGASGDFYEQYF. Written as DNA, the CDR3 is TGTGCCAGCAGGGGAGCTAGCGGGGACTTCTACGAGCAGTACTTC.

V usage is TRBV27 and J usage is TRBJ2-5, with 7 positions matching TRBD1. Germline-derived CDR1 and CDR2 are MNHEY and SMNVEV (reference sequence). This CDR3 is 18 amino acids long. The V segment lost 4 bases and the J segment 3 bases; nucleotides outside the gene matches: 17. The CDR3 spells CASSSLTSWTGKEETQYF. DNA of the CDR3: TGTGCCAGCAGTTCACTTACCTCCTGGACAGGAAAGGAAGAGACCCAGTACTTC.

The rearrangement joins TRBV7-2 to TRBJ1-2, with D uncertain. Deletions cut 1 base from V and 4 bases from J, with 13 bases between. The CDR3 contains 15 residues. CDR1 and CDR2 from the germline V gene are SGHTA and FQGNSA. DNA for the CDR3: TGTGCCAGCAGCTTAGTAAGAGGGAGTAGCTATGGCTACACCTTC. Encoded protein: CASSLVRGSSYGYTF. The whole variable domain, remainder taken from reference TRBV7-2 and TRBJ1-2, is GAGVSQSPSNKVTEKGKDVELRCDPISGHTALYWYRQSLGQGLEFLIYFQGNSAPDKSGLPSDRFSAERTGGSVSTLTIQRTQQEDSAVYLCASSLVRGSSYGYTFGSGTRLTVV.

The rearrangement links TRBV4-1 to TRBJ2-7; 7 bases agree with TRBD1. The junction had 2 bases not matched to a gene; V was cut back by 0 bases and J by 0 bases. The length of the CDR3 is 15 residues. Germline V lookup: CDR1 MGHRA, CDR2 YSYEKL. In DNA, the CDR3 is TGCGCCAGCAGCCAAGAGGGACAGCTCTCCTACGAGCAGTACTTC. Residues: CASSQEGQLSYEQYF.

The V call is TRBV19, the J call TRBJ2-1; TRBD2 agrees at 10 bases. Germline assignment: CDR1 LNHDA and CDR2 SQIVND (reference sequence). V shed 4 bases, J shed 7 bases, and the junction held 7 bases outside the gene matches. This CDR3 region has 15 residues. CDR3 sequence: CASSTTRTSGNEQFF. CDR3 in DNA: TGTGCCAGTAGTACAACGAGGACTAGCGGTAATGAGCAGTTCTTC.

The V and J genes are TRBV6-6 and TRBJ2-2; TRBD1 matches 8 bases. Trimming took 10 bases from V and 3 from J; bases not matched to a gene: 4. Germline V CDR1 and CDR2: MNHNY, SVGAGI (reference sequence). CDR3 length equals 13 residues. CDR3 in amino acids: CATEDRDTGELFF. CDR3 DNA: TGTGCCACCGAGGACAGGGACACCGGGGAGCTGTTTTTT.

V gene TRBV6-5 combines with J gene TRBJ2-5; tentatively, D is TRBD1 (6 bases). This CDR3 is 14 amino acids long. The germline V gene has CDR1 MNHEY and CDR2 SVGAGI. V was clipped by 10 bases and J by 4 bases, with 19 bases between them. DNA for the CDR3: TGTGCCACTACGTCCTTGTGGGGGCGAGAGACCCAGTACTTC. Protein product: CATTSLWGRETQYF.

V usage is TRBV21-1 and J usage is TRBJ2-1; the table's TRBD1 call for D was not verified on the DNA. TRBV21-1 is noted as a pseudogene. This CDR3 comprises 15 residues. CDR3 protein: CASSRTYRESHEQFF. CDR3 DNA: TGTGCCAGCAGCCGGACCTACAGGGAGTCCCATGAGCAGTTCTTC.

The rearrangement uses TRBV4-1 and TRBJ1-2; 8 nucleotides agree with TRBD1. This CDR3 comprises 15 residues. The V gene end was trimmed by 5 bases and the J gene end by 7 bases; junction bases not matched to a gene: 12. Germline V CDR1 and CDR2: MGHRA, YSYEKL. In nucleotides, the CDR3 is TGCGCCAGCAGCTACCAGACAGGGGCTATGTCTGGCTACACCTTC. This translates into CASSYQTGAMSGYTF.

This clone was found a few times. The chain employs TRBV2 and TRBJ2-3; D possibly corresponds to TRBD1 (5 bases). V lost 6 bases, J lost 3 bases, and 16 bases lay in between. The CDR3 is 15 residues long. Germline values: CDR1 SNHLY, CDR2 FYNNEI. CDR3 bases: TGTGCCAGCAGCCCTCCAGGGTATGGGACAGATACGCAGTATTTT. This sequence encodes CASSPPGYGTDTQYF.

In this sample, this clone turned up once. The gene calls are TRBV6-6 and TRBJ1-3, with 7 bases identical to TRBD1. The CDR3 consists of 15 residues. Germline trimming cut 6 bases from V and 4 bases from J; bases unmatched to any gene: 9. Germline V gene sequence: CDR1 MNHNY, CDR2 SVGAGI (reference sequence). The CDR3 loop reads CASRESTGRGNTIYF. CDR3 in DNA: TGTGCCAGCAGAGAGTCGACAGGGCGAGGAAACACCATATATTTT.

The chain couples TRBV28 to TRBJ1-2, with 11 nucleotides matching TRBD1. The CDR3 loop spans 12 amino acids. Germline V gives CDR1 MDHEN, CDR2 SYDVKM. Trimming cost V 5 bases and J 8 bases; bases outside gene matches: 1. The CDR3 coding sequence is TGTGCCAGCAGTGGACAGGGGGCGGGCTACACCTTC. Translating gives CASSGQGAGYTF.

As concerns this clone: This sample also contains other DNA sequences that code for the same CDR3. The CDR3 coding sequence is TGTGCCAGCTCACCGGGACTGGGAGAGACCCAGTACTTC. Protein product: CASSPGLGETQYF. This chain links TRBV18 with TRBJ2-5; maybe TRBD2 (6 bases). CDR3 size: 13 residues. V dropped 3 bases and J dropped 4 bases, with 9 bases sitting between them. Germline values: CDR1 KGHSH, CDR2 LQKENI. Together with reference TRBV18 and TRBJ2-5, the CDR3 gives the full variable domain: NAGVMQNPRHLVRRRGQEARLRCSPMKGHSHVYWYRQLPEEGLKFMVYLQKENIIDESGMPKERFSAEFPKEGPSILRIQQVVRGDSAAYFCASSPGLGETQYFGPGTRLLVL.